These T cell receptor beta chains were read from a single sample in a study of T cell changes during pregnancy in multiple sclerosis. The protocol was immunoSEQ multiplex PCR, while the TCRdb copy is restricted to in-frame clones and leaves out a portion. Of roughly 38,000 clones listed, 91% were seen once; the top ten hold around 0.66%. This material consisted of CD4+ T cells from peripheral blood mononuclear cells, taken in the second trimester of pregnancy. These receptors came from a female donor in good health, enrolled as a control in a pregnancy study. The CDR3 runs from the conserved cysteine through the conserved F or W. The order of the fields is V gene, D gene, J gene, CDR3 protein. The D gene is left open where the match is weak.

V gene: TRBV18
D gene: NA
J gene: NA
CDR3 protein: CASSQLRITVTTAYEQYF

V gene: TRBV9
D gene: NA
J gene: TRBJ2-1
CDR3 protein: CASSVQQGPSNEQFF

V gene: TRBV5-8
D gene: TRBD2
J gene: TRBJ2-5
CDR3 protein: CASSLGLAGETQYF

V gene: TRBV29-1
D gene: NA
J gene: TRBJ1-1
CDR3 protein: CSVVRDTAEAFF

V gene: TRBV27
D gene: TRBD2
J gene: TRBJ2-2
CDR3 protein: CASSLVGGVVTGELFF

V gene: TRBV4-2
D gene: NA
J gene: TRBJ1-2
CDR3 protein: CASSQDMAGSTGRGYGYTF

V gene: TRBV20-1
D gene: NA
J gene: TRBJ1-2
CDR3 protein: CSVYGYTF

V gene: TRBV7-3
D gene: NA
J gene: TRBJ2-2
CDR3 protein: CASRGGTLNTGELFF

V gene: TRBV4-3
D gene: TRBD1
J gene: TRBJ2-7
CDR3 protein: CASSQAAGQGFYEQYF

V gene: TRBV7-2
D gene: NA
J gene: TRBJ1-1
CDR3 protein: CASSLLSAPDEAFF

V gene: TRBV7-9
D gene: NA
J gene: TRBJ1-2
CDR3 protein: CASSQQGSTIGYTF

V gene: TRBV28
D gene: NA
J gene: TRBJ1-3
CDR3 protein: CASSFRANSGNTIYF

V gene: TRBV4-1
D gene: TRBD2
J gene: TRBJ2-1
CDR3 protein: CASSQRGLAGGSSYNEQFF

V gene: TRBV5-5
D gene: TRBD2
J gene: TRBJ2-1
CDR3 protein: CASSLGTSGGAIPFF

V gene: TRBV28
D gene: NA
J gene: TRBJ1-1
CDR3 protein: CASSVAGGRNTEAFF

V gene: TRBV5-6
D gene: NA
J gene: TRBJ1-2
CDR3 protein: CASSYRESGYTF

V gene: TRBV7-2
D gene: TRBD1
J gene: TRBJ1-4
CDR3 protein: CASGRDSSDEKLFF

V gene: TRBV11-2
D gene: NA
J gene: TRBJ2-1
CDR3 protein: CASSFDGNEQFF

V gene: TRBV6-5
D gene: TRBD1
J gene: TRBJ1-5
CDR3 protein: CASSYSKGQGNQPQHF

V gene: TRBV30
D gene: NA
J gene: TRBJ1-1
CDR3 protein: CAWSVRAGQAFF

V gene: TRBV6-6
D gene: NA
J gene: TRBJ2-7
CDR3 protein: CACGKSTYEQYF

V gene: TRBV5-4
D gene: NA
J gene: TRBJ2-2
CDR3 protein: CASSPWTANTGELFF

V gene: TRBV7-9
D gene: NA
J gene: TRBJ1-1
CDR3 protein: CASSLGREAFF

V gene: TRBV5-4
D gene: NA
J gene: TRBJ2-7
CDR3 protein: CASRLFGVSYEQYF

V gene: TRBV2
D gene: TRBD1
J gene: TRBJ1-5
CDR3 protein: CASSAGQGSQPQHF

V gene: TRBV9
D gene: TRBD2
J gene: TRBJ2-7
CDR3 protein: CASSVDPAGNYEQYF

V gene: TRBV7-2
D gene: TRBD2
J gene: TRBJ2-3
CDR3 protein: CASSFIGDYRDTQYF

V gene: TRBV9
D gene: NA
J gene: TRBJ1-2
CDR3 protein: CASSPTGTNYGYTF

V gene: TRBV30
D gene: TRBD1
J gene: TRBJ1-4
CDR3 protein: CAWSADRNEKLFF

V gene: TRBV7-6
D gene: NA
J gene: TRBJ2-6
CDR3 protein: CASSPGDSGANVLTF

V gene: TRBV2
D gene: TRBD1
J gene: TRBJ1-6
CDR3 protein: CASIGKQGGQSPLHF

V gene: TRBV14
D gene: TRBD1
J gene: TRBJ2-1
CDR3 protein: CASSRRQGPPYNEQFF

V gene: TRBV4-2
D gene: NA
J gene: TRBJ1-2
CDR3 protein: CASSHADGLDGYTF

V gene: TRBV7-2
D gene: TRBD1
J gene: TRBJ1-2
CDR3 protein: CASSVGTVSPYYGYTF

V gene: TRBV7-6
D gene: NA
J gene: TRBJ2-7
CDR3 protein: CASSPSGSYEQYF

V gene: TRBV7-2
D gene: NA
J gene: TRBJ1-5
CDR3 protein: CASSSPGSYSNQPQHF

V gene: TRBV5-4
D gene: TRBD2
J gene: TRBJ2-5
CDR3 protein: CASSLAETSGGETQYF

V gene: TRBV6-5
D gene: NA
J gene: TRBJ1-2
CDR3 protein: CASNNQRWANYGYTF

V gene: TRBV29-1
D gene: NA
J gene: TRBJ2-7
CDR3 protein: CSVEGGQGIYEQYF

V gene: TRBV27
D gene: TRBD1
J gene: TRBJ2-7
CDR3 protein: CASSFSDRAYEQYF

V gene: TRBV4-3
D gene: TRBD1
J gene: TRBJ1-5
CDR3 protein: CASSQTGTADQPQHF

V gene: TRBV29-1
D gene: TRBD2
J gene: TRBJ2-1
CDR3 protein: CSASGGAGEQFF

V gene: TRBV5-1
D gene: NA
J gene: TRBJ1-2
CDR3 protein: CASSLTTGPYGYTF

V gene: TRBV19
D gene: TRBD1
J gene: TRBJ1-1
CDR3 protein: CASSIKTGSVAEAFF

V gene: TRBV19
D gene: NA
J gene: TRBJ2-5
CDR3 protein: CASSRTAQETQYF

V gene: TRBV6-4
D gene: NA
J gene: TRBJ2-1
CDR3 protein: CASSHEEGSLHNEQFF

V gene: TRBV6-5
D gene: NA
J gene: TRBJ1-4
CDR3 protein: CASSYGGSTAGEKLFF

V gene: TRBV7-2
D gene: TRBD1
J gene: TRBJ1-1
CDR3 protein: CASSPPGTVNTEAFF

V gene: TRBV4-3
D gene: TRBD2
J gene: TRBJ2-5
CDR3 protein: CASSQDRRGGLTETQYF

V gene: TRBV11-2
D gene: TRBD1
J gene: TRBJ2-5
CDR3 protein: CASSPRTGMGQETQYF

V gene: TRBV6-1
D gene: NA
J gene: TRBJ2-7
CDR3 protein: CASSEPRADEQYF

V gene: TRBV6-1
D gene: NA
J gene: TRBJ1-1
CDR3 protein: CASSERQGGTEAFF

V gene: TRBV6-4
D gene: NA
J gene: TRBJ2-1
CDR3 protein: CASSTPPYNEQFF

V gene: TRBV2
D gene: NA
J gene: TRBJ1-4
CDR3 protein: CASKEVAGGPEKLFF

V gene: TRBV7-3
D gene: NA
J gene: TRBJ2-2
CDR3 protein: CASSLIRGQGGAGELFF

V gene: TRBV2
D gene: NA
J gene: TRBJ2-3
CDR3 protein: CASSGLQSTDTQYF